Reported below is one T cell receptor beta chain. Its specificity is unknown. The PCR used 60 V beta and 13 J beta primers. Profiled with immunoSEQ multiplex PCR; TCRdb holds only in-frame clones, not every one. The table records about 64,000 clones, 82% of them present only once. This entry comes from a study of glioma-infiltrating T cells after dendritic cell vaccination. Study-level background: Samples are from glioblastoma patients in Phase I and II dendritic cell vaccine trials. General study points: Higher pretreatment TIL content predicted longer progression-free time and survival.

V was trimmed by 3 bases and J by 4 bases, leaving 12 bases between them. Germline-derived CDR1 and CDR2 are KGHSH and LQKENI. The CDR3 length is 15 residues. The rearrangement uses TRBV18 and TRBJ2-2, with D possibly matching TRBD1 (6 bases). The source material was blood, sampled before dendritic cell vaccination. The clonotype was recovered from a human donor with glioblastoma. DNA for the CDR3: TGTGCCAGCTCACCTCCGGGACATTCCACCGGGGAGCTGTTTTTT. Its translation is CASSPPGHSTGELFF.